Reported below is one TCR beta chain. The CDR3 spans 12 residues. Germline CDR1 WSHSY, CDR2 SAAADI. The V gene lost 11 bases and the J gene lost 7 bases, with 14 bases spanning the gap. With 60 Vbeta and 13 Jbeta primers, the PCR was carried out. The assay was immunoSEQ multiplex PCR, and TCRdb's table has in-frame clones only and misses some. The sample has 150,000 or so clones. This entry comes from a study of cytomegalovirus exposure and HLA in healthy donors. Sample: PBMCs. This chain uses TRBV10-2 with TRBJ1-4, with D perhaps matching TRBD1 (5 bases). The sequence was obtained from a man aged 25-45 years in good health and CMV-seronegative. CDR3 protein: CAVGGVAEKLFF. CDR3 DNA sequence: TGCGCCGTTGGAGGGGTTGCTGAAAAACTGTTTTTT.